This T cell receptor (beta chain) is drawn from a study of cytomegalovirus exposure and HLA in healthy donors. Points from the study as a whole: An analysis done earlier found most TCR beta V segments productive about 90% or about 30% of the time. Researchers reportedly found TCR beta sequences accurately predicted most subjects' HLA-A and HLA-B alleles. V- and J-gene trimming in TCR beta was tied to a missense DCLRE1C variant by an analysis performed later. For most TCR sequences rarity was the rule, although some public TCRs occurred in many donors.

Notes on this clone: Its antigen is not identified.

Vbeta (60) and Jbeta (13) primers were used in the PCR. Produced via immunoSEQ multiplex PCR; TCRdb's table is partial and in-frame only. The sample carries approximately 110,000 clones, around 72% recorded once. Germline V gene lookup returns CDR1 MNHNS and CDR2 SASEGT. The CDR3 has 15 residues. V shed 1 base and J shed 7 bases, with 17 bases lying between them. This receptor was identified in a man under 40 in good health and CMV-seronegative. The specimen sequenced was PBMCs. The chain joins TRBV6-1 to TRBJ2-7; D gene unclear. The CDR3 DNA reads TGTGCCAGCAGTGAAGATGGGTCAGCCCTCGGGGAGCAGTACTTC. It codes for CASSEDGSALGEQYF.